Listed here are 20 T cell receptor beta chains from one sample, sequenced in a study of blood T cell repertoires in COVID-19. Assay used: immunoSEQ multiplex PCR; TCRdb lists only in-frame clones, some missing. The table includes hundreds of thousands of clones, around nine tenths detected once. Material for sequencing was PBMCs or T cells enriched from blood (not recorded which). These receptors came from a woman aged 50 to 60 who had recovered from COVID-19.

The chain has TRBV4-1 and TRBJ2-1; 7 nucleotides line up with TRBD1. The CDR3 sequence is 16 residues long. V was pared by 4 bases and J by 5 bases, with 11 bases of the junction left unmatched. Germline-derived CDR1 and CDR2 are MGHRA and YSYEKL. The CDR3 here is CASSPFTGAPDNEQFF. As DNA, the CDR3 is TGCGCCAGCAGCCCGTTTACAGGGGCGCCTGACAATGAGCAGTTCTTC.

The sample holds one count of this clone. The J gene is TRBJ2-3, the V gene TRBV5-1; 7 bases line up with TRBD2. This CDR3 spans 14 amino acids. Looked up from germline, CDR1 is SGHRS and CDR2 is YFSETQ. With 9 bases clipped from V and 6 bases from J, the junction kept 13 bases outside the gene matches. In DNA, the CDR3 is TGCGCCACCGCCCTGGGAGGGGAGGGCGATACGCAGTATTTT. Its protein product is CATALGGEGDTQYF.

This clone was observed a single time. V gene TRBV5-1 combines with J gene TRBJ2-3; the D gene is possibly TRBD2 (5 bases). Germline V gives CDR1 SGHRS, CDR2 YFSETQ. V lost 2 bases, J lost 0 bases, and 13 bases lay in between. The CDR3 has 16 amino acids. Here the CDR3 reads CASSFFYGDSTDTQYF. CDR3 nucleotides: TGCGCCAGCAGCTTTTTCTACGGGGATAGCACAGATACGCAGTATTTT.

The rearrangement uses TRBV19 and TRBJ2-5; D is uncertain. The CDR3 length is 12 residues. V was trimmed by 7 bases and J by 2 bases, leaving 8 bases between them. Germline lookup yields CDR1 LNHDA and CDR2 SQIVND (reference sequence). The CDR3 loop is CASMNRQETQYF. The CDR3, as DNA: TGTGCCAGTATGAACAGACAAGAGACCCAGTACTTC.

This clone showed up just a few times. The chain is built from TRBV7-2 and TRBJ1-4; 7 nucleotides align to TRBD1. V was pared by 1 base and J by 7 bases, with 6 bases of the junction left unmatched. Germline V gene sequence: CDR1 SGHTA, CDR2 FQGNSA. The CDR3 is made up of 15 amino acids. For the CDR3, the DNA is TGTGCCAGCAGCTTAGACGACAGGGTAATTGAAAAACTGTTTTTT. Its translation: CASSLDDRVIEKLFF.

V and J are TRBV6-5 and TRBJ1-2; 8 positions match TRBD1. This CDR3 has 15 residues. Germline values: CDR1 MNHEY, CDR2 SVGAGI. Trimming removed 0 bases from V and 7 bases from J; junction bases left unmatched: 7. The CDR3 reads CASSYSKTGVGGYTF. The DNA of the CDR3 is TGTGCCAGCAGTTACTCGAAGACAGGGGTTGGTGGCTACACCTTC.

The chain couples TRBV7-8 to TRBJ2-7; no reliable D call. Trimming shortened V by 5 bases and J by 6 bases, and 11 bases separated the two germline ends. This CDR3 is built from 12 residues. Germline V gives CDR1 SGHVS, CDR2 FQNEAQ. The CDR3 coding sequence is TGTGCCAGCAGCCAAGTCTTGCGCGAGCAGTACTTC. Its protein is CASSQVLREQYF.

The chain employs TRBV15 and TRBJ2-7, with TRBD2 matching 11 bases. J gave up 3 bases and V 0 bases, and 4 bases lay outside the gene matches. CDR1 is LNHNV, CDR2 YYDKDF, per germline (reference sequence). The CDR3 length is 16 residues. CDR3 region: CATSRDLLAGGYEQYF. In DNA, the CDR3 is TGTGCCACCAGCAGAGATTTGCTAGCGGGGGGCTACGAGCAGTACTTC. Variable domain in full (rest from reference TRBV15 and TRBJ2-7): DAMVIQNPRYQVTQFGKPVTLSCSQTLNHNVMYWYQQKSSQAPKLLFHYYDKDFNNEADTPDNFQSRRPNTSFCFLDIRSPGLGDTAMYLCATSRDLLAGGYEQYFGPGTRLTVT.

The J gene is TRBJ1-5, the V gene TRBV19, with D perhaps matching TRBD1 (5 bases). Germline-derived CDR1 and CDR2 are LNHDA and SQIVND (reference sequence). The CDR3 is made up of 12 amino acids. CDR3 residues: CTVRRGGQPQHF. As DNA, the CDR3 is TGTACCGTTCGAAGGGGAGGTCAGCCCCAGCATTTT.

The CDR3 DNA reads TGTGCCAGCAGCTCACGGACAGGGAAGGGCAATCAGCCCCAGCATTTT. It codes for CASSSRTGKGNQPQHF. The chain is built from TRBV5-7 and TRBJ1-5, with 8 bases that match TRBD1. TRBV5-7 qualifies as an ORF whose function is uncertain. The length of the CDR3 is 16 residues. Losses at the gene ends were 3 bases for V and 2 bases for J; bases not matched to a gene: 7.

The chain carries TRBV28 and TRBJ1-2; D gene ambiguous. The germline V gene has CDR1 MDHEN and CDR2 SYDVKM. The CDR3 covers 15 residues. V dropped 8 bases and J dropped 6 bases, with 22 bases sitting between them. CDR3 coding DNA: TGTGCCAGCCTTGCCCGGGGTTCGACGATAGATGGCTACACCTTC. It codes for CASLARGSTIDGYTF.

The J gene is TRBJ1-3, the V gene TRBV20-1; D not certain. Germline CDR1 reads DFQATT; CDR2 reads SNEGSKA (reference sequence). The CDR3 totals 11 residues. Trimming stripped 5 bases from V and 4 bases from J, with 6 bases between. This chain's CDR3 is CSALGGNTIYF. The CDR3 nucleotides are TGCAGTGCTCTTGGCGGAAACACCATATATTTT.

The chain is built from TRBV28 and TRBJ1-2, with D maybe TRBD1 (5 bases). Germline assignment: CDR1 MDHEN and CDR2 SYDVKM. The V gene lost 3 bases and the J gene lost 4 bases, with 15 bases spanning the gap. The CDR3 is 15 residues long. The CDR3 here is CASSLGGATIYGYTF. The CDR3 DNA reads TGTGCCAGCAGTTTGGGGGGTGCTACTATCTATGGCTACACCTTC.

This clone was picked up one time. The V gene is TRBV19, the J gene TRBJ1-4; TRBD1 agrees at 9 bases. The CDR3 has 15 residues. J was trimmed by 7 bases and V by 6 bases; bases with no gene match: 9. The germline gives CDR1 LNHDA, CDR2 SQIVND (reference sequence). In nucleotides, the CDR3 is TGTGCCAGTAGCCTCGGGACAGGGATAGGTGAAAAACTGTTTTTT. Translated: CASSLGTGIGEKLFF.

CDR3 sequence reads: CASSPDGRGNSPLHF. The CDR3 coding sequence is TGTGCCAGCTCACCGGACGGTCGGGGGAATTCACCCCTCCACTTT. V usage is TRBV18 and J usage is TRBJ1-6; D might be TRBD1 (5 bases). Trimming stripped 3 bases from V and 7 bases from J, with 13 bases between. This CDR3 region has 15 residues. The V gene's germline CDR1 is KGHSH and CDR2 LQKENI.

A few counts support this clone. The genes are TRBV3-1 (or the pseudogene TRBV3-2) and TRBJ1-2, with D hard to call. The CDR3 has 15 residues. The V end lost 3 bases, the J end lost 6 bases, and 17 bases lay between the germline ends. Germline-derived CDR1 and CDR2 are LGHDT and YNNKEL (reference sequence). The CDR3 DNA reads as TGTGCCAGCAGCCAGGGCCCGGGAGGAATAGATGGCTACACCTTC. Amino acid sequence: CASSQGPGGIDGYTF.

CDR3 residues: CASSWGPGDFNYGYTF. The CDR3 nucleotides are TGCGCCAGCAGCTGGGGCCCGGGAGATTTTAACTATGGCTACACCTTC. This rearrangement joins TRBV5-1 to TRBJ1-2; D is perhaps TRBD1 (5 bases). Deletions cut 3 bases from V and 1 base from J, with 16 bases between. This CDR3 is 16 amino acids long. Germline CDR1 reads SGHRS; CDR2 reads YFSETQ.

This clone was observed a handful of times. The CDR3 protein is CASSFGQGSFSGNTIYF. In DNA form, the CDR3 reads TGTGCCAGCAGCTTCGGACAGGGAAGTTTCTCTGGAAACACCATATATTTT. The chain couples TRBV11-2 to TRBJ1-3; TRBD1 matches at 8 bases. From germline, CDR1 is SGHAT and CDR2 FQNNGV. There are 17 residues in the CDR3. Unmatched junction bases numbered 7, after V lost 3 bases and J lost 0 bases.

This chain uses TRBV19 with TRBJ1-2; tentative D call: TRBD1 (5 bases). Trimming cost V 4 bases and J 3 bases, with 15 bases left between them. The CDR3 is made up of 15 amino acids. In germline, CDR1 is LNHDA, CDR2 SQIVND (reference sequence). CDR3 nucleotides: TGTGCCAGTAGTACCGCAGGGACTTTTTACTATGGCTACACCTTC. It codes for CASSTAGTFYYGYTF.

The chain employs TRBV28 and TRBJ2-1; D ambiguous. Trimming shortened V by 3 bases and J by 10 bases, and 10 bases separated the two germline ends. The CDR3 loop spans 12 amino acids. From germline, CDR1 is MDHEN and CDR2 SYDVKM. The CDR3, as DNA: TGTGCCAGCAGTTTGGGCCTCATGGAGCAGTTCTTC. This gives the protein CASSLGLMEQFF.